In its sample, the clone carrying this T cell receptor beta chain was seen a few times. What it recognizes is unknown. The method was immunoSEQ multiplex PCR; TCRdb's version includes in-frame clones alone and lacks a portion of them. This sample has around 7,000 clones, with roughly 70% found just once. The entry originates in a study of tumor-infiltrating lymphocytes in localized non-small cell lung cancer. Overall study findings and caveats: TCR sequencing covered a subset of patients with enough tissue. Compared with uninvolved lung, tumors showed higher T cell infiltration by TCRbeta sequencing. Different pieces of the same tissue were used for each assay.

This CDR3 has 12 residues. Deletions cut 1 base from V and 0 bases from J, with 1 base between. Germline CDR1 LNHDA, CDR2 SQIVND (reference sequence). The genes are TRBV19 and TRBJ2-7; D gene ambiguous. The sequence came from a human donor with non-small cell lung cancer. The sequenced sample was uninvolved lung tissue not adjacent to the tumor. CDR3 coding DNA: TGTGCCAGTAGTATAGTCTCCTACGAGCAGTACTTC. Translation gives CASSIVSYEQYF. The complete variable domain, with remaining parts taken from reference TRBV19 and TRBJ2-7, reads DGGITQSPKYLFRKEGQNVTLSCEQNLNHDAMYWYRQDPGQGLRLIYYSQIVNDFQKGDIAEGYSVSREKKESFPLTVTSAQKNPTAFYLCASSIVSYEQYFGPGTRLTVT.